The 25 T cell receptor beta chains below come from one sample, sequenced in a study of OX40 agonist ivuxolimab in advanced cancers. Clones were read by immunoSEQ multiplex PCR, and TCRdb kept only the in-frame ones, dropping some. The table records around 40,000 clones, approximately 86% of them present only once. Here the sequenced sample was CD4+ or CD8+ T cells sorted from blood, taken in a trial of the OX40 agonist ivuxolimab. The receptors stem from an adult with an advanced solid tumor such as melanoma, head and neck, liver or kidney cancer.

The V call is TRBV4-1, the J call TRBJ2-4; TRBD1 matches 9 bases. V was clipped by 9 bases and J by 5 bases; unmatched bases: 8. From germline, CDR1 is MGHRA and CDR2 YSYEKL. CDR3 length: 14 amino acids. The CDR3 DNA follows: TGCGCCAGTACCCGCCGACAGGGGGAAAACATTCAGTACTTC. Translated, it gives CASTRRQGENIQYF.

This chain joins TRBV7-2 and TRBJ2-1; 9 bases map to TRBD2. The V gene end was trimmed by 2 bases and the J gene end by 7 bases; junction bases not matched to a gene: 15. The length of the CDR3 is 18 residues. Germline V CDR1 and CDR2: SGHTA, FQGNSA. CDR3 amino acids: CASSLSVAGVGVGNEQFF. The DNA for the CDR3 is TGTGCCAGCAGCTTATCTGTAGCGGGAGTGGGGGTTGGTAATGAGCAGTTCTTC.

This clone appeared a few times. CDR3 nucleotides: TGCAGCGCCGGGGACAGGGTTGTAATGGGCTACACCTTC. This translates into CSAGDRVVMGYTF. The chain is built from TRBV29-1 and TRBJ1-2; 9 nucleotides line up with TRBD1. The CDR3 loop spans 13 amino acids. V lost 7 bases to trimming and J lost 8 bases; unmatched junction nucleotides: 11. Germline V CDR1 and CDR2: SQVTM, ANQGSEA.

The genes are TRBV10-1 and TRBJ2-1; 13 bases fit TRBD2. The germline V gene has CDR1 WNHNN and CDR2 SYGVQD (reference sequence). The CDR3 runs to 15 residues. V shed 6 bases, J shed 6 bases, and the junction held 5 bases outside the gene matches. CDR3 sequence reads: CASSEGTSGINEQFF. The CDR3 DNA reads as TGCGCCAGCAGCGAAGGGACTAGCGGGATCAATGAGCAGTTCTTC.

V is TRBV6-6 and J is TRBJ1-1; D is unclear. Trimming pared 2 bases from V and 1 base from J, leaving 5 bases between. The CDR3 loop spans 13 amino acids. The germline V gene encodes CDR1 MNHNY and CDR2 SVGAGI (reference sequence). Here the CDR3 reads CASSYPQNTEAFF. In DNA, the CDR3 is TGTGCCAGCAGTTACCCCCAGAACACTGAAGCTTTCTTT.

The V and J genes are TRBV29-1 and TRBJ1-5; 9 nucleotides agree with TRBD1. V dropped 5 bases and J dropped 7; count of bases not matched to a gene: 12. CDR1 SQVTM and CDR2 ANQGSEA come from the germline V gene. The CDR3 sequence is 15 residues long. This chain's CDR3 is CSVSQGAKSGQPQHF. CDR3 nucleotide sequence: TGCAGCGTTTCACAGGGGGCAAAGAGTGGACAGCCCCAGCATTTT.

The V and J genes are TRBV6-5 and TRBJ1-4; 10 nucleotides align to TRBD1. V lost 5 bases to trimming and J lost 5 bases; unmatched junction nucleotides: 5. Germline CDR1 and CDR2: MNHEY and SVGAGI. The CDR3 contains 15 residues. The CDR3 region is CASSLRQGANEKLFF. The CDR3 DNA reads TGTGCCAGCAGTCTTCGACAGGGGGCAAATGAAAAACTGTTTTTT.

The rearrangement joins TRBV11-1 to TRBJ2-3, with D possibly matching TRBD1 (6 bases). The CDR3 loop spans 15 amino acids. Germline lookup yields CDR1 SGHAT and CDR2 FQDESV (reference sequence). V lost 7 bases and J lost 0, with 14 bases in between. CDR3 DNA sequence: TGTGCCAGCAAAAAACAGGGAACTAGCACAGATACGCAGTATTTT. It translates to CASKKQGTSTDTQYF.

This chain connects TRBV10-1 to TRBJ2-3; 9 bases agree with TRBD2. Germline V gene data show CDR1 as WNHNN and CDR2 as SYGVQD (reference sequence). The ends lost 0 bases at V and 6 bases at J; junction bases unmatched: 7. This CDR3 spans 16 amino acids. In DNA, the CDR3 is TGCGCCAGCAGTGAGTCGACTAGCGGTCCTTGGGATACGCAGTATTTT. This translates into CASSESTSGPWDTQYF.

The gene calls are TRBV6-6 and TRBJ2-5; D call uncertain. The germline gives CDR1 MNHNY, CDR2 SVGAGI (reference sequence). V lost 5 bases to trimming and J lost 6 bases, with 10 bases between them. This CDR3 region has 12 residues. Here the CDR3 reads CASSDNAQTQYF. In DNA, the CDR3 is TGTGCCAGCAGTGATAACGCGCAGACCCAGTACTTC.

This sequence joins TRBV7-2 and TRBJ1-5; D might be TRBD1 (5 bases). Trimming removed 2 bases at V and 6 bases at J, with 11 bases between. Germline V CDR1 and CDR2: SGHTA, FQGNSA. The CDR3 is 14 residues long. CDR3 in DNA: TGTGCCAGCAGCTTACAGGGACTCGGTCAGCCCCAGCATTTT. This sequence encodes CASSLQGLGQPQHF.

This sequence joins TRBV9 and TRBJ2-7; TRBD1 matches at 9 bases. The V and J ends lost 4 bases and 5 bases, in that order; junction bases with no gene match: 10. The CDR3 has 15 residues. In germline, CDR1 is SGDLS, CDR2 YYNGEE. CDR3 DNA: TGTGCCAGCAGCCCTCAGGGGACAGGGATCGACGAGCAGTACTTC. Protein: CASSPQGTGIDEQYF.

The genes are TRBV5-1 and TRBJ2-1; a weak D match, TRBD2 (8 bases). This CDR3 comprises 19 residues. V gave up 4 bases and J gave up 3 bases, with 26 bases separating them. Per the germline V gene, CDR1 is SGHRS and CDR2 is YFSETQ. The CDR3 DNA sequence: TGCGCCAGCAGCAACATACCCTCTTTAGCGGGACAGCACTACAATGAGCAGTTCTTC. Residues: CASSNIPSLAGQHYNEQFF.

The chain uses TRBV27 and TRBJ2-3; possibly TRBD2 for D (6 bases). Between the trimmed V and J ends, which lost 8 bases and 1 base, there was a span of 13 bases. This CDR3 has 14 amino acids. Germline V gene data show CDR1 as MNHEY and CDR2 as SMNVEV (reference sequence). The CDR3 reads CASRRDSRTDTQYF. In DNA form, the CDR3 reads TGTGCCAGCCGTCGGGACTCACGCACAGATACGCAGTATTTT.

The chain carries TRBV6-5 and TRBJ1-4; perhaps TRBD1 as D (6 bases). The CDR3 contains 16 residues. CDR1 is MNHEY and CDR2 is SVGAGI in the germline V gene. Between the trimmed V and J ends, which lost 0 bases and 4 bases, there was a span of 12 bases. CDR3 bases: TGTGCCAGCAGTTACTCCTGGGGACAATATAATGAAAAACTGTTTTTT. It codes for CASSYSWGQYNEKLFF.

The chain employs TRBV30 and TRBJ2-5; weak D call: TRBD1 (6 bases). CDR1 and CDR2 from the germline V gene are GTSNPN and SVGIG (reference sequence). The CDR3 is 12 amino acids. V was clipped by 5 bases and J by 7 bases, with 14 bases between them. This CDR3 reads CAWGGGSRTQYF. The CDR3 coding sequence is TGTGCCTGGGGGGGCGGGTCCCGGACCCAGTACTTC.

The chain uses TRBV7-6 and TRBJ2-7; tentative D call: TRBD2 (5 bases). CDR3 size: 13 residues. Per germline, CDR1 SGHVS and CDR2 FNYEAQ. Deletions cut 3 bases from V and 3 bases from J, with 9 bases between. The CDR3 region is CASSLSGLYEQYF. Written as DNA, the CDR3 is TGTGCCAGCAGCTTGTCAGGACTCTACGAGCAGTACTTC.

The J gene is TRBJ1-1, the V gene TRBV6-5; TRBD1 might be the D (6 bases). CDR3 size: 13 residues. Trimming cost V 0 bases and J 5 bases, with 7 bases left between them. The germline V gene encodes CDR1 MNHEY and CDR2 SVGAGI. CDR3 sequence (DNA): TGTGCCAGCAGTTACTCGAGGGGGACTGAAGCTTTCTTT. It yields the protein CASSYSRGTEAFF.

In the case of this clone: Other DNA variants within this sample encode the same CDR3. The CDR3 here is CATSRGQGSSYEQYF. The CDR3, as DNA: TGTGCCACCAGCCGAGGACAGGGGAGCTCCTACGAGCAGTACTTC. This chain links TRBV15 with TRBJ2-7, with 9 nucleotides matching TRBD1. Germline V gene data show CDR1 as LNHNV and CDR2 as YYDKDF (reference sequence). This CDR3 is built from 15 residues. The junction had 5 bases not matched to a gene; V was cut back by 5 bases and J by 0 bases.

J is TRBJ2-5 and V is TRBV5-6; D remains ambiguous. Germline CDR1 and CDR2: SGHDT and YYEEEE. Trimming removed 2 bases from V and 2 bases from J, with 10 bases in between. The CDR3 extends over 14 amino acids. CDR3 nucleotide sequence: TGTGCCAGCAGCTTTGTAGGGCCGCAAGAGACCCAGTACTTC. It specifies CASSFVGPQETQYF.

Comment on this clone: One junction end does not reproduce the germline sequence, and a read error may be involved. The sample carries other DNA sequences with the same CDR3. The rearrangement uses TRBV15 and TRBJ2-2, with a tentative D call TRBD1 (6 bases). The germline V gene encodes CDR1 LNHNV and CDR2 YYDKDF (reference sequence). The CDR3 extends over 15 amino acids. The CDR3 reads CATSTTDRNTGELFF. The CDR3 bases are TGTGCCACCAGCACAACAGACAGGAACACTGGGGAGCTGTTTTTT.

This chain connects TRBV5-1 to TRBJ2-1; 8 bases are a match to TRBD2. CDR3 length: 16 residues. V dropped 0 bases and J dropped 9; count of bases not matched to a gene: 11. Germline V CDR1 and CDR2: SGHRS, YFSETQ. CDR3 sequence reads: CASSLVVGLGGSEQFF. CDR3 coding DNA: TGCGCCAGCAGCTTGGTGGTGGGACTAGGTGGTAGTGAGCAGTTCTTC.

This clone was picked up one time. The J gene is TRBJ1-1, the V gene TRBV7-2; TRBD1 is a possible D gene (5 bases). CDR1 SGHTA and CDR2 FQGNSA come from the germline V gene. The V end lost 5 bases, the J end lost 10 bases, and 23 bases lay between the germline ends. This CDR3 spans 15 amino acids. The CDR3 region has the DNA TGTGCCAGCAGCCCCCAAAGAGTTATGGGGGAGGGAGCTTTCTTT. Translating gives CASSPQRVMGEGAFF. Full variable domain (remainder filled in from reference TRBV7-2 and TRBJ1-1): GAGVSQSPSNKVTEKGKDVELRCDPISGHTALYWYRQSLGQGLEFLIYFQGNSAPDKSGLPSDRFSAERTGGSVSTLTIQRTQQEDSAVYLCASSPQRVMGEGAFFGQGTRLTVV.

This CDR3 reads CASSQLRQYEQYF. In DNA form, the CDR3 reads TGCGCCAGCAGCCAGCTCAGACAGTACGAGCAGTACTTC. J is TRBJ2-7 and V is TRBV4-3, with D tentatively TRBD1 (5 bases). In germline, CDR1 is LGHNA, CDR2 YSLEER. CDR3 length: 13 amino acids. The V end was cut by 3 bases, the J end by 4 bases, with 10 bases between.

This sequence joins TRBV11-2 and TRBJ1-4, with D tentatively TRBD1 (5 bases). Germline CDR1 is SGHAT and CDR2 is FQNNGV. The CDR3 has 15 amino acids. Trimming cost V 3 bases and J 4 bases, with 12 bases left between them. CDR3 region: CASSFSRGLNEKLFF. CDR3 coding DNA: TGTGCCAGCAGCTTCAGTAGGGGCCTTAATGAAAAACTGTTTTTT.